This T cell receptor (beta chain) was recovered during a study of blood T cells in healthy people across ages. This clonotype has only a few counts. The antigen is not known. A J-beta primer mix and a sample-barcoded 5' primer were used in a second PCR of roughly 7 to 12 cycles. MiXCR was run by TCRdb on the 5' RACE reads, yielding one entry per CDR3 protein. This table has 650,000 to 950,000 distinct CDR3 sequences, under 45% appearing once. Points from the study as a whole: Age advanced and TCR beta diversity per million T cells fell, roughly linearly.

The clonotype originates from a man between 60 and 75 years old in good health. The sample comprised blood.

Here the CDR3 DNA reads TGCAGCGTTTTTGTTTACAATGAGCAGTTCTTC. Its translation is CSVFVYNEQFF. V usage is TRBV29-1 and J usage is TRBJ2-1; D not resolved. The CDR3 length is 11 residues. Germline CDR1 reads SQVTM; CDR2 reads ANQGSEA. V lost 5 bases, J lost 4 bases, and 6 bases lay in between.